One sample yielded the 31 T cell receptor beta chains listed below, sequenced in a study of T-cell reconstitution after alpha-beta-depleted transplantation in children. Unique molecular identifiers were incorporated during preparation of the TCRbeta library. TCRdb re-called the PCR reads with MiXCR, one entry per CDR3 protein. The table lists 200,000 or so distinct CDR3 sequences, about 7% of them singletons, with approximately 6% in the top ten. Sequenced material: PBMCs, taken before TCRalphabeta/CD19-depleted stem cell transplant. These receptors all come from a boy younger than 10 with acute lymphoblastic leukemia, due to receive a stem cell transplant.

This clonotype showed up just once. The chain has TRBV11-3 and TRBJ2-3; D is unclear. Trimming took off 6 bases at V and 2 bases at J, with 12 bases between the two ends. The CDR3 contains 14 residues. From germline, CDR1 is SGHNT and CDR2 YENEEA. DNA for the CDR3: TGTGCCAGCAGGGCCAGGAGATTCACAGATACGCAGTATTTT. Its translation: CASRARRFTDTQYF.

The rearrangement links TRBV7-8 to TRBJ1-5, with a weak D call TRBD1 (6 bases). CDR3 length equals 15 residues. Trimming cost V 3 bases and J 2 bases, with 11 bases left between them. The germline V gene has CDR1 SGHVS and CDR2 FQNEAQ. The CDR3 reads CASSFARTGNQPQHF. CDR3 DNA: TGTGCCAGCAGCTTCGCCCGGACAGGCAATCAGCCCCAGCATTTT. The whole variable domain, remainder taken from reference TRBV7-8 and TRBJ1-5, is GAGVSQSPRYKVAKRGQDVALRCDPISGHVSLFWYQQALGQGPEFLTYFQNEAQLDKSGLPSDRFFAERPEGSVSTLKIQRTQQEDSAVYLCASSFARTGNQPQHFGDGTRLSIL.

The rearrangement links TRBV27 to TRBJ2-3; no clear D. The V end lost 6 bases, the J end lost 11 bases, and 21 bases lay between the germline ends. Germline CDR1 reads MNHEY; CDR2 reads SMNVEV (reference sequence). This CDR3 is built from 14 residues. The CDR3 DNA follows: TGTGCCAGCAGAGCGCCCGATATTACGATTGGGCAGTATTTT. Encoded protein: CASRAPDITIGQYF.

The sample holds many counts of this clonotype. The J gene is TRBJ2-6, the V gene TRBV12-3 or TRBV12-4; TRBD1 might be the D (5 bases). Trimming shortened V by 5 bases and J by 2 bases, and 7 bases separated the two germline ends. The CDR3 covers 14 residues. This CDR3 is CASSPRAGANVLTF. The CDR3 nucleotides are TGTGCCAGCAGTCCCAGGGCTGGGGCCAACGTCCTGACTTTC.

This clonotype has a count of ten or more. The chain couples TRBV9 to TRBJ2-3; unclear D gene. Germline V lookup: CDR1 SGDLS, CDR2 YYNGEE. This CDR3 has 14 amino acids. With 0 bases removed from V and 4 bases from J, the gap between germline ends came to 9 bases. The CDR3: CASSVVDPADTQYF. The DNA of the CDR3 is TGTGCCAGCAGCGTAGTGGACCCCGCAGATACGCAGTATTTT.

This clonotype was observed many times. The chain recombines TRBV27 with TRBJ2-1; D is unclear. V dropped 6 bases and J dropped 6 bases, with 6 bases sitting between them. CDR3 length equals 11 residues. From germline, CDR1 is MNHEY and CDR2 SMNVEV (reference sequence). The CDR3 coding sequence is TGTGCCAGCAGGGACCTCAATGAGCAGTTCTTC. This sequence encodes CASRDLNEQFF.

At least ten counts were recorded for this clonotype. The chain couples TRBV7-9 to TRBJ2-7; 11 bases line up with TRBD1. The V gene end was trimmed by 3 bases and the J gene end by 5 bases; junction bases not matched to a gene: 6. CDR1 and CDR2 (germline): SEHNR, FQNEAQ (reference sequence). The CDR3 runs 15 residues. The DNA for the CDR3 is TGTGCCAGCAGCTTCCCGGGACAGGGGGTCAACGAGCAGTACTTC. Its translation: CASSFPGQGVNEQYF.

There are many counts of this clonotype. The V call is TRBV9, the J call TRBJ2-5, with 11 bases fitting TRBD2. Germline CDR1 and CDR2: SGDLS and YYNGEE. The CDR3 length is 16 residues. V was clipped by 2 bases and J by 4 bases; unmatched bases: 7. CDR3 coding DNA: TGTGCCAGCAGCGTTACTAGCGGGGGAATGGGAGAGACCCAGTACTTC. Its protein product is CASSVTSGGMGETQYF.

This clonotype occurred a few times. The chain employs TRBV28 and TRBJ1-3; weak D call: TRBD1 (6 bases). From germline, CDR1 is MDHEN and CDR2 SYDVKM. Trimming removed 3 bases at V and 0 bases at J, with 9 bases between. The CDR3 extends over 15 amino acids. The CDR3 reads CASSLTGYSGNTIYF. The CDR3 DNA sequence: TGTGCCAGCAGTTTGACAGGTTACTCTGGAAACACCATATATTTT.

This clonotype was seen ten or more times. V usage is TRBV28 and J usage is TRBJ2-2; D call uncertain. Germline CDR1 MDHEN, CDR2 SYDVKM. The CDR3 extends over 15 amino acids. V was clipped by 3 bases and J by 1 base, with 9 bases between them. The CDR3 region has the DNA TGTGCCAGCAGTTTCTTAGGAAAGAACACCGGGGAGCTGTTTTTT. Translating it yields CASSFLGKNTGELFF. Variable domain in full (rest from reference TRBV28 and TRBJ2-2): DVKVTQSSRYLVKRTGEKVFLECVQDMDHENMFWYRQDPGLGLRLIYFSYDVKMKEKGDIPEGYSVSREKKERFSLILESASTNQTSMYLCASSFLGKNTGELFFGEGSRLTVL.

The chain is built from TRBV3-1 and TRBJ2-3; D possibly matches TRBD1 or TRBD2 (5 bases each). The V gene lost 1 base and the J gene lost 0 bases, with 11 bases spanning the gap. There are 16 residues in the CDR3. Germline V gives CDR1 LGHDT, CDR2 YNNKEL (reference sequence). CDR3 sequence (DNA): TGTGCCAGCAGCCAAGGGAACGGGGCCAGCACAGATACGCAGTATTTT. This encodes CASSQGNGASTDTQYF.

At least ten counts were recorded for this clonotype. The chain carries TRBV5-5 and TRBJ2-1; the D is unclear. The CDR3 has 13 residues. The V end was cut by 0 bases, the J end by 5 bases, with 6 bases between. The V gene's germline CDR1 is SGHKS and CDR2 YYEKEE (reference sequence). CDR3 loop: CASSLEVHNEQFF. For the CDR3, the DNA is TGTGCCAGCAGCTTGGAGGTGCACAATGAGCAGTTCTTC.

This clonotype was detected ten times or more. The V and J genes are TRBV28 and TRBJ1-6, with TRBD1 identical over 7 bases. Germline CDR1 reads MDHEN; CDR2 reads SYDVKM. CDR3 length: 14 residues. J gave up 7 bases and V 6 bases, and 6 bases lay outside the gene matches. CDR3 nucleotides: TGTGCCAGCAGCGTCCAGGGGGGGAATTCACCCCTCCACTTT. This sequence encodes CASSVQGGNSPLHF.

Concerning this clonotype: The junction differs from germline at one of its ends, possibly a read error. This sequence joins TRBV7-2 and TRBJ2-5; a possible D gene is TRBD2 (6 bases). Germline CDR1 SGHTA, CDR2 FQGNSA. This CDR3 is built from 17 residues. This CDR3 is CASSSVGGSVGQETQYF. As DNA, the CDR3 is TGCGCCAGCAGCTCGGTGGGGGGTAGTGTGGGCCAAGAGACCCAGTACTTC.

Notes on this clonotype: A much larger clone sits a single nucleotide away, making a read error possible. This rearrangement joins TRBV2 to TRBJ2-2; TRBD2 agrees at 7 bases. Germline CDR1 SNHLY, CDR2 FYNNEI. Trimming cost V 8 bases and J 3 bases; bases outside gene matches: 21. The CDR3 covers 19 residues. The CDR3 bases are TGTGCCAGCTGTTTGAGCCGGGGGGTCCTGAAAAGAGACACCGGGGAGCTGTTTTTT. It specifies CASCLSRGVLKRDTGELFF.

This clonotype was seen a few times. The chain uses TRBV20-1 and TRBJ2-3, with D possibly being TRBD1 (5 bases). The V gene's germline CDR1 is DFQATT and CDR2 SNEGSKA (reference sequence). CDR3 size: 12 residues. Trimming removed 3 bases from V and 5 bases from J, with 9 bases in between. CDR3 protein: CSASRAGDTQYF. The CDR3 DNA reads TGCAGTGCTAGCAGGGCAGGAGATACGCAGTATTTT.

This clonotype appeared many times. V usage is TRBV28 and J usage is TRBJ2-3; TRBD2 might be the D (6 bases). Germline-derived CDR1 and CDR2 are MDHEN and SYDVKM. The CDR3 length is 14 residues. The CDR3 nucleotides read TGTGTTTCGAACCGGCGGGGCGGCACAGATACGCAGTATTTT. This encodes CVSNRRGGTDTQYF.

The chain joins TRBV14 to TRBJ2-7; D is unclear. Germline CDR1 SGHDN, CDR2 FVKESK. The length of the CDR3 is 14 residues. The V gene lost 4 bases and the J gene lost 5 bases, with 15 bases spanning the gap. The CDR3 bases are TGTGCCAGCAGCCCCTTTGGAACACCCCACGAGCAGTACTTC. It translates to CASSPFGTPHEQYF.

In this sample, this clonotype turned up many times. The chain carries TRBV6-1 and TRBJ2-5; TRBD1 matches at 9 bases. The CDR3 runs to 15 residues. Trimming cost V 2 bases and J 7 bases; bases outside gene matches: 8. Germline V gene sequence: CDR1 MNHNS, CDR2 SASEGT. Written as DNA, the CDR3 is TGTGCCAGCAGTGAAAGGGGGACAGGGCCTGGGACCCAGTACTTC. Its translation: CASSERGTGPGTQYF.

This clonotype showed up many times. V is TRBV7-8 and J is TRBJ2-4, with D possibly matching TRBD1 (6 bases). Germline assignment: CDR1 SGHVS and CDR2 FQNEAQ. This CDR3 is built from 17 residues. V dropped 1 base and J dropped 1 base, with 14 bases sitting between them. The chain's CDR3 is CASSLGTADLAKNIQYF. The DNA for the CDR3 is TGTGCCAGCAGCTTAGGGACAGCCGACTTGGCCAAAAACATTCAGTACTTC.

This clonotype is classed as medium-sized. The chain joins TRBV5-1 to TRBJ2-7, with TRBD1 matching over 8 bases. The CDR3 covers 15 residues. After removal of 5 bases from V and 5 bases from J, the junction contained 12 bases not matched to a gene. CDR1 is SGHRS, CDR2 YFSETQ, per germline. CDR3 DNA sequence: TGCGCCAGCAGGCTCTCGGACAGGGTCTTCGACGAGCAGTACTTC. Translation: CASRLSDRVFDEQYF.

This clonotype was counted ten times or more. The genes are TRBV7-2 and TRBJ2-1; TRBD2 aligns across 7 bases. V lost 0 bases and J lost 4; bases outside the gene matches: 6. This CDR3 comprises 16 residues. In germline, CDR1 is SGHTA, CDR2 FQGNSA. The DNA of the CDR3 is TGTGCCAGCAGCTTAGCAGCTAGCGGCCTTTACAATGAGCAGTTCTTC. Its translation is CASSLAASGLYNEQFF.

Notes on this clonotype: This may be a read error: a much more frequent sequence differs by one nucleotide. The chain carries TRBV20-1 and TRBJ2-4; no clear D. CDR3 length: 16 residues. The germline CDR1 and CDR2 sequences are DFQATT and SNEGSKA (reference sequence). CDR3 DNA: TGCTGTGCTAGAGGTTATTTTGGCGGAGCCAAAAACATTCAGTACTTC. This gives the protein CCARGYFGGAKNIQYF.

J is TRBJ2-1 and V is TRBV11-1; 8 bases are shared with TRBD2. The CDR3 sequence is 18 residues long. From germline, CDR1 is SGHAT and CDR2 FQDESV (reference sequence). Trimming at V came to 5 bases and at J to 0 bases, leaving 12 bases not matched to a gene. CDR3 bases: TGTGCCAGCAGCCCCCATCTCAGCGGGGGAAGCTCCTACAATGAGCAGTTCTTC. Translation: CASSPHLSGGSSYNEQFF.

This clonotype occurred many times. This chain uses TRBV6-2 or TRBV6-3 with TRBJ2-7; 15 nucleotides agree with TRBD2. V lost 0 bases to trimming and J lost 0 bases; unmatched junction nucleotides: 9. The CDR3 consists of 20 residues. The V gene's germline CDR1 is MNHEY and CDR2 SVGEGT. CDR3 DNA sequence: TGTGCCAGCAGTTACTCGATGGGACTAGCGGGGGGACGGAGCTCCTACGAGCAGTACTTC. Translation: CASSYSMGLAGGRSSYEQYF.

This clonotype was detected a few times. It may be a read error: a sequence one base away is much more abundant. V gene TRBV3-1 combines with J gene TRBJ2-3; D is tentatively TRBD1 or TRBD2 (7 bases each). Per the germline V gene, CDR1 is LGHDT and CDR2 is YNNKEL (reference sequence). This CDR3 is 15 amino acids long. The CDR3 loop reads CATSQAGQLTDTQYF. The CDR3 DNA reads TGTGCCACCAGCCAAGCGGGACAGCTCACAGATACGCAGTATTTT.

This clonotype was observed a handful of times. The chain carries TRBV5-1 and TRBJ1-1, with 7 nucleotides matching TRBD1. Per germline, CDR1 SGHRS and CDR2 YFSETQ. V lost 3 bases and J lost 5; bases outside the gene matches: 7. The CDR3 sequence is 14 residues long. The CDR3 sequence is CASSSATGITEAFF. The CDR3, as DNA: TGCGCCAGCAGCTCAGCGACAGGGATAACTGAAGCTTTCTTT.

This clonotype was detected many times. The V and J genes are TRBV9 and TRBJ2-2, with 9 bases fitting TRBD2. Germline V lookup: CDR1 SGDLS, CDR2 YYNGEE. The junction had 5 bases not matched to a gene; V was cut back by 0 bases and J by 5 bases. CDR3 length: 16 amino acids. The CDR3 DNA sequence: TGTGCCAGCAGCGTAGGGCGCGGGGGGGCAACCGGGGAGCTGTTTTTT. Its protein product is CASSVGRGGATGELFF.

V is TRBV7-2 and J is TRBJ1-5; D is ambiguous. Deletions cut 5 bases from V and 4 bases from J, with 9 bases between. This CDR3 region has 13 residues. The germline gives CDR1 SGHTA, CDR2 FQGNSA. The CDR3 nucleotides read TGTGCCAGCAGCCCTGGGGTTAATCAGCCCCAGCATTTT. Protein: CASSPGVNQPQHF. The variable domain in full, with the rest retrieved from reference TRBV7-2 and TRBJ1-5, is GAGVSQSPSNKVTEKGKDVELRCDPISGHTALYWYRQSLGQGLEFLIYFQGNSAPDKSGLPSDRFSAERTGGSVSTLTIQRTQQEDSAVYLCASSPGVNQPQHFGDGTRLSIL.

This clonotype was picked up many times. Here the CDR3 reads CSARNLAGGRRGELFF. In nucleotides, the CDR3 is TGCAGTGCTAGAAACCTAGCGGGAGGCCGTAGGGGGGAGCTGTTTTTT. The chain is built from TRBV20-1 and TRBJ2-2, with 11 nucleotides matching TRBD2. The CDR3 covers 16 residues. CDR1 DFQATT and CDR2 SNEGSKA come from the germline V gene (reference sequence). Trimming took 2 bases from V and 8 from J; bases not matched to a gene: 10.

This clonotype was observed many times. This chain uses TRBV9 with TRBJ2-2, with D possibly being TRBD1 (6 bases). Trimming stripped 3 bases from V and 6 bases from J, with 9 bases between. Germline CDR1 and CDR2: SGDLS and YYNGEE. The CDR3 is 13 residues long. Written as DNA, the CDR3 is TGTGCCAGCAGCGGGCGGACAGCCGGGGAGCTGTTTTTT. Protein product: CASSGRTAGELFF. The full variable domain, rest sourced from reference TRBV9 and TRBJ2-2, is DSGVTQTPKHLITATGQRVTLRCSPRSGDLSVYWYQQSLDQGLQFLIQYYNGEERAKGNILERFSAQQFPDLHSELNLSSLELGDSALYFCASSGRTAGELFFGEGSRLTVL.